This record covers a single T cell receptor (beta chain). What it binds is unknown. Unique molecular identifiers were incorporated when the TCRbeta library was constructed. TCRdb passed the PCR reads through MiXCR, listing each CDR3 protein once. This sample has 700,000 or so distinct CDR3 sequences; over 10% occur once, and the top ten carry 0.65% to 0.9%. This sample was included in a study of T-cell reconstitution after alpha-beta-depleted transplantation in children. The CDR3 has 16 amino acids. V lost 0 bases to trimming and J lost 7 bases, with 22 bases between them. Germline V gene sequence: CDR1 GTSNPN, CDR2 SVGIG (reference sequence). Study results and limitations: Reportedly, roughly two months post-transplant, alpha-beta T cells arose from several hundred expanded graft clones.

The chain recombines TRBV30 with TRBJ2-7; the D call may be TRBD1 or TRBD2 (5 bases each). The material was PBMCs, obtained before TCRalphabeta/CD19-depleted stem cell transplant. The TCR comes from a girl under 10 years old with congenital amegakaryocytic thrombocytopenia, due to receive a stem cell transplant. CDR3 in amino acids: CAWSVRRSGSTREQYF. DNA of the CDR3: TGTGCCTGGAGTGTACGGCGGTCAGGGAGTACGAGGGAGCAGTACTTC.